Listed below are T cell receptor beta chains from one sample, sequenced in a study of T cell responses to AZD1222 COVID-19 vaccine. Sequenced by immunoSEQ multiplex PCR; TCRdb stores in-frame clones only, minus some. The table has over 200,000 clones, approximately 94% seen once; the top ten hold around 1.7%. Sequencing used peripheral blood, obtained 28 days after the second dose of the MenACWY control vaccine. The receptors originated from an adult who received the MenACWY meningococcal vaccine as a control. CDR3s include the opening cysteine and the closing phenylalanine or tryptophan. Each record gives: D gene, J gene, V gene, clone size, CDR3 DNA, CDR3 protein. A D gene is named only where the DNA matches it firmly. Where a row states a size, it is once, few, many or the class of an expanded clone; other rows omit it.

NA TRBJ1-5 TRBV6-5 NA TGTGCCAGCAGTAAACCGGATAGCAATCAGCCCCAGCATTTT CASSKPDSNQPQHF
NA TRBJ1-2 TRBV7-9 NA TGTGCCAGCAGCTTAGAGGGAACCTATGGCTACACCTTC CASSLEGTYGYTF
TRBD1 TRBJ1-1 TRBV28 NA TGTGCCAGCAGTTCTTTCAGGGGGCGGGACACTGAAGCTTTCTTT CASSSFRGRDTEAFF
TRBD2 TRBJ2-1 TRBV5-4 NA TGTGCCAGCAGCTTGGAAGCGGGAGTTAGTGAGCAGTTCTTC CASSLEAGVSEQFF
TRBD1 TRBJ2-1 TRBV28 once TGTGCCAGCAGTCAAGCAAACCAGGGGGCCCATGAGCAGTTCTTC CASSQANQGAHEQFF
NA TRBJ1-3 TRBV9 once TGTGCCAGCAGCGTTGCGACAGACACTGGAAACACCATATATTTT CASSVATDTGNTIYF
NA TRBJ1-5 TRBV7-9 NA TGTGCCAGCGTCCGGGCCAGGGACAATCAGCCCCAGCATTTT CASVRARDNQPQHF
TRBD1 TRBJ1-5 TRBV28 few TGTGCCAGCAGTCCACGGACAGGGGGTGGGTATCAGCCCCAGCATTTT CASSPRTGGGYQPQHF
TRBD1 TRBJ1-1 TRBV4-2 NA TGTGCCAGCAGCCAAGCCGGGACAGGGGGATCTGAAGCTTTCTTT CASSQAGTGGSEAFF
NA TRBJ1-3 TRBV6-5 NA TGTGCCAGCTGGCCCCCGCAGGGAAGAAACACCATATATTTT CASWPPQGRNTIYF
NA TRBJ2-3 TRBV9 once TGTGCCAGCAGCCCCTGGGGGGCCGCGGATACGCAGTATTTT CASSPWGAADTQYF
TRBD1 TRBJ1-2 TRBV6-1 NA TGTGCCAGCAGTGAAACAGGGACAGATGGCTACACCTTC CASSETGTDGYTF
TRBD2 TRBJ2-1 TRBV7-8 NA TGTGCCAGCAGCTTCCGGGGGGTCGACACTGAGCAGTTCTTC CASSFRGVDTEQFF
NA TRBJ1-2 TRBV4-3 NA TGCGCCAGCAGCCAAGAAGTCAGGGGAGGAAACTATGGCTACACCTTC CASSQEVRGGNYGYTF
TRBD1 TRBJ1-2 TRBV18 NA TGTGCCAGCTCACCTGGGACAGTGGACTACACCTTC CASSPGTVDYTF
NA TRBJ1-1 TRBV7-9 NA TGTGCCAGCAGCAACACAGTGGGGTACACTGAAGCTTTCTTT CASSNTVGYTEAFF
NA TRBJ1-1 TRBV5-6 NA TGTGCCAGCCAATCCCCGGCGGGTACTGAAGCTTTCTTT CASQSPAGTEAFF
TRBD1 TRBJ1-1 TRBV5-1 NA TGCGCCAGCAGCTCAGGGACAGGGGGCACTGAAGCTTTCTTT CASSSGTGGTEAFF
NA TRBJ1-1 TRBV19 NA TGTGCCAGTAGTATAGCGGAAAGGAACACTGAAGCTTTCTTT CASSIAERNTEAFF
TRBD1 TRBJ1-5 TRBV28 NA TGTGCCAGCAATCCCGATAGGTTTTCACAGGGGAATCAGCCCCAGCATTTT CASNPDRFSQGNQPQHF
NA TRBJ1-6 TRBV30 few TGTGCCTGGAGTGTACTTCTCGCTAATTCACCCCTCCACTTT CAWSVLLANSPLHF
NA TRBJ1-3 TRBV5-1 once TGCGCCAGCAGCTTGATCGCAGGGAGCTCTGGAAACACCATATATTTT CASSLIAGSSGNTIYF